The 3 T cell receptor beta chains below all came from one sample that was sequenced in a study of blood T cell repertoires in COVID-19. Using immunoSEQ multiplex PCR, the repertoire was profiled, and TCRdb retains in-frame clones only, with some absent. The data show 360,000 or so clones, roughly nine tenths seen once. Sequencing was performed on PBMCs or T cells enriched from blood (not recorded which). Source of these receptors: a woman in her thirties who had recovered from COVID-19.

This chain links TRBV24-1 with TRBJ1-5, with D unclear. The germline V and J ends were trimmed by 2 bases and 6 bases, with 13 bases remaining between them. The germline V gene has CDR1 KGHDR and CDR2 SFDVKD. The CDR3 loop spans 15 amino acids. This CDR3 is CATSDSGGEVQPQHF. As DNA, the CDR3 is TGTGCCACCAGTGATTCGGGTGGGGAGGTTCAGCCCCAGCATTTT.

This clone was seen more than once but under ten times. The gene calls are TRBV5-4 and TRBJ1-2; D might be TRBD1 (5 bases). The CDR3 contains 16 residues. Germline-derived CDR1 and CDR2 are SGHNT and YYREEE (reference sequence). The V gene lost 0 bases and the J gene lost 4 bases, with 16 bases spanning the gap. CDR3 in amino acids: CASSLAGGTRGYGYTF. CDR3 coding DNA: TGTGCCAGCAGCTTGGCTGGCGGGACCCGGGGCTATGGCTACACCTTC.

This clone appeared a single time. The chain combines TRBV18 with TRBJ2-5; the D gene is possibly TRBD1 (6 bases). In germline, CDR1 is KGHSH, CDR2 LQKENI. Trimming shortened V by 0 bases and J by 3 bases, and 11 bases separated the two germline ends. CDR3 length equals 15 residues. The CDR3 bases are TGTGCCAGCTCACCACCGAGGGCAGGGGAAGAGACCCAGTACTTC. Protein product: CASSPPRAGEETQYF.